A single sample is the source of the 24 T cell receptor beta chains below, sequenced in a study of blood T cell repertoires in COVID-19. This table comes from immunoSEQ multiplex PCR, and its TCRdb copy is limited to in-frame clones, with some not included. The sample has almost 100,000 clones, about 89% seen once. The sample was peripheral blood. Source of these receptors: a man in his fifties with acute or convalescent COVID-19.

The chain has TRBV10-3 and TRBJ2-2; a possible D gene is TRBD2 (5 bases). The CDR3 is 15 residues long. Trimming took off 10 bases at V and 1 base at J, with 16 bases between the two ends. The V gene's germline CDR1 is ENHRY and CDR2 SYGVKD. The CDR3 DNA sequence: TGTGCCACCGCGACCGGCGGGCAGAACACCGGGGAGCTGTTTTTT. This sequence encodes CATATGGQNTGELFF.

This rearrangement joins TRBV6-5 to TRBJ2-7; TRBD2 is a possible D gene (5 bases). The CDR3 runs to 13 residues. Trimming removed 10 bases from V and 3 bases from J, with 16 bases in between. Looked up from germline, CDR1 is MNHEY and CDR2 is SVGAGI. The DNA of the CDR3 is TGTGCCACCTCACGCGAGGGCTACTACGAGCAGTACTTC. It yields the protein CATSREGYYEQYF.

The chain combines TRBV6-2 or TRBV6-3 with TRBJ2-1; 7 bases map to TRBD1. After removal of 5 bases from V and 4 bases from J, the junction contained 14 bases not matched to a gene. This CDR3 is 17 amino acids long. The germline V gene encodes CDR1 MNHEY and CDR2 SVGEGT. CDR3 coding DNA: TGTGCCAGCAGTCCCCACAAGACAGGGAAACAATACAATGAGCAGTTCTTC. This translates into CASSPHKTGKQYNEQFF.

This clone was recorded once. The CDR3 DNA reads as TGCGCCAGCAGCCAAGATCGGGGGGGATTTTACGAGCAGTACTTC. Encoded protein: CASSQDRGGFYEQYF. This sequence joins TRBV4-1 and TRBJ2-7; 8 nucleotides agree with TRBD2. CDR1 and CDR2 from the germline V gene are MGHRA and YSYEKL. The CDR3 is made up of 15 amino acids. With V trimmed by 0 bases and J by 4 bases, 5 bases remained unmatched.

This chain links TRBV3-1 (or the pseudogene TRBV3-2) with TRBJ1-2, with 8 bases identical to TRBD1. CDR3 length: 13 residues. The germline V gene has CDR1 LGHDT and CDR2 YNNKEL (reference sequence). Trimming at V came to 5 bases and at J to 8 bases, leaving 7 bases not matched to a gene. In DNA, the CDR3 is TGTGCCAGCAGCTATCCTGGGACAGGAGGCTACACCTTC. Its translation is CASSYPGTGGYTF.

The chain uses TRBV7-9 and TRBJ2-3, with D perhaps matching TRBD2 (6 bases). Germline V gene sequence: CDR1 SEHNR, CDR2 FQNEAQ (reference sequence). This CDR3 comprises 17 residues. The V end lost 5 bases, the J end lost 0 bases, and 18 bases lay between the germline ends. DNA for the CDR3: TGTGCCAGCAGCGTCCGCCTTGGTAGCGGAAGCACAGATACGCAGTATTTT. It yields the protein CASSVRLGSGSTDTQYF.

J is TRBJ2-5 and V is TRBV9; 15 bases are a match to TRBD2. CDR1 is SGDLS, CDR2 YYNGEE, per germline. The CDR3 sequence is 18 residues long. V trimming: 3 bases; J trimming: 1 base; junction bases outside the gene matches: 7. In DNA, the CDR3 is TGTGCCAGCAGCGGACTGGGACTAGCGGGAGGTACCCAAGAGACCCAGTACTTC. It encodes CASSGLGLAGGTQETQYF.

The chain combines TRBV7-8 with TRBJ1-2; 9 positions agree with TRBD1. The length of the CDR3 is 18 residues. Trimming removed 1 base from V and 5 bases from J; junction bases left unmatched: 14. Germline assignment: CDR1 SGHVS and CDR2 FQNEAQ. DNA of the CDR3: TGTGCCAGCAGCTTAGGGGGGCCAAGGACAGGGGTTAGGTATGGCTACACCTTC. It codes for CASSLGGPRTGVRYGYTF.

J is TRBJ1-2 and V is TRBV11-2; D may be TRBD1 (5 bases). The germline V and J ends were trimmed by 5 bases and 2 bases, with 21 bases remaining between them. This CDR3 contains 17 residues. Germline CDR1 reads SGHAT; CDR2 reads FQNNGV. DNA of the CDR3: TGTGCCAGCAGCCGGGGGGGAGGGCCTGCCAGCAACTATGGCTACACCTTC. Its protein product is CASSRGGGPASNYGYTF.

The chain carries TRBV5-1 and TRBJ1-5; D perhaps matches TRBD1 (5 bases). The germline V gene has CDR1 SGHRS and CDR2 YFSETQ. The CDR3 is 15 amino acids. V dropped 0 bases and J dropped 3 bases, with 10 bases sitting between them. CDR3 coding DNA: TGCGCCAGCAGCTTGGGCCTGACAGACAATCAGCCCCAGCATTTT. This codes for CASSLGLTDNQPQHF.

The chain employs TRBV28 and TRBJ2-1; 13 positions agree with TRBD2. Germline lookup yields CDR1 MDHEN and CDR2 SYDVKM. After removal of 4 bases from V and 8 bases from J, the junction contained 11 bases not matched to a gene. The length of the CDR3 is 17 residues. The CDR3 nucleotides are TGTGCCAGCAGTTCTCTTGGACTAGCGGGAGCAATCGATGAGCAGTTCTTC. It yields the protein CASSSLGLAGAIDEQFF.

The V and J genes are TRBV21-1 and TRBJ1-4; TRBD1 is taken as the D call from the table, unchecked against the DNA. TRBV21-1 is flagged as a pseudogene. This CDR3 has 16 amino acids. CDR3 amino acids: CASSLRFGQESEKLFF. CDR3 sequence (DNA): TGTGCCAGCAGCCTCCGCTTCGGACAGGAATCCGAAAAACTGTTTTTT.

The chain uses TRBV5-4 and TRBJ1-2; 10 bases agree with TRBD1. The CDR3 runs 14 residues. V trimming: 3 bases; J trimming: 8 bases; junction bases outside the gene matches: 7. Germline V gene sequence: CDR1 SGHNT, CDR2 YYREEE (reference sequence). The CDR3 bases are TGTGCCAGCAGCTCCTTAGACAGGGGGCAGGGCTACACCTTC. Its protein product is CASSSLDRGQGYTF.

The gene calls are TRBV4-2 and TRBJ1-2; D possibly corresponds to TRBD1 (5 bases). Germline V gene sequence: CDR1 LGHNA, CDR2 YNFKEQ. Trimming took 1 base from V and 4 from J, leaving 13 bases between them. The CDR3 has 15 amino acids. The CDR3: CASSQAKQATYGYTF. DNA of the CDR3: TGTGCCAGCAGCCAAGCCAAACAGGCGACCTATGGCTACACCTTC.

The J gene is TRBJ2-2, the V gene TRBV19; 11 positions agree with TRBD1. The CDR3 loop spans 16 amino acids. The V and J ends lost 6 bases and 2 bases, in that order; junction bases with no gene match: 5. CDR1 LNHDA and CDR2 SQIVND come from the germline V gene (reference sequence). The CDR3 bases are TGTGCCAGTAGCCCGGACAGGGGGCATAACACCGGGGAGCTGTTTTTT. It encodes CASSPDRGHNTGELFF.

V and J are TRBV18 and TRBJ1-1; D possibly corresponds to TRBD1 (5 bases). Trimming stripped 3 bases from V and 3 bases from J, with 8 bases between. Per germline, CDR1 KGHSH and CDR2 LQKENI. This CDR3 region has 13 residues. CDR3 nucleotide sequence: TGTGCCAGCTCACCCCAGGGTTACACTGAAGCTTTCTTT. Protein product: CASSPQGYTEAFF.

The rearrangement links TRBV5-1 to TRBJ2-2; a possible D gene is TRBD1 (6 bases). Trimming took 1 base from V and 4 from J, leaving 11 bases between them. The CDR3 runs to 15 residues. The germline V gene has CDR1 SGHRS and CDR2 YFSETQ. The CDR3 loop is CASSLSQGTTGELFF. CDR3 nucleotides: TGCGCCAGCAGCTTGTCTCAGGGGACCACCGGGGAGCTGTTTTTT. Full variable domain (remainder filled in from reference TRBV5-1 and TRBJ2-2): KAGVTQTPRYLIKTRGQQVTLSCSPISGHRSVSWYQQTPGQGLQFLFEYFSETQRNKGNFPGRFSGRQFSNSRSEMNVSTLELGDSALYLCASSLSQGTTGELFFGEGSRLTVL.

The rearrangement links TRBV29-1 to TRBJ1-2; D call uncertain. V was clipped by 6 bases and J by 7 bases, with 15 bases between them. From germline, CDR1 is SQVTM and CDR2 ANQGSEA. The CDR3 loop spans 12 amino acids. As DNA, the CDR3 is TGCAGCGTCGCCGACACGGATGGTGGCTACACCTTC. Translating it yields CSVADTDGGYTF.

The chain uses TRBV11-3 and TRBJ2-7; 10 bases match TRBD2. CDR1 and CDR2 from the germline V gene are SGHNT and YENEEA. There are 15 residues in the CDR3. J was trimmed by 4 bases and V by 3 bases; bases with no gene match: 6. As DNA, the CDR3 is TGTGCCAGCAGCTTCAGCGGGAGGGCCATATACGAGCAGTACTTC. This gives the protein CASSFSGRAIYEQYF.

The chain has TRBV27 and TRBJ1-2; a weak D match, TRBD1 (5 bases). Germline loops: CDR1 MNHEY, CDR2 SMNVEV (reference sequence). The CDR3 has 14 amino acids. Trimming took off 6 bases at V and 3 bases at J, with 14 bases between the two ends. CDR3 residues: CASRSQGRYYGYTF. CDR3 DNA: TGTGCCAGCAGATCCCAGGGCCGATACTATGGCTACACCTTC.

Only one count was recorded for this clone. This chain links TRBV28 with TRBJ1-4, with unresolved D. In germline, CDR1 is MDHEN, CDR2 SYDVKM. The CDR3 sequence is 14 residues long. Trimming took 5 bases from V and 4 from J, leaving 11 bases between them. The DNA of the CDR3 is TGTGCCAGCAGTCCTACAGAGCTTAATGAAAAACTGTTTTTT. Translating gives CASSPTELNEKLFF.

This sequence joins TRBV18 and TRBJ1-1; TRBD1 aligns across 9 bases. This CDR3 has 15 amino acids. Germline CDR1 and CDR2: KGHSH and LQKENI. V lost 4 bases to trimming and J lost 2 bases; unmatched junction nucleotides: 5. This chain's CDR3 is CASSLGQGSNTEAFF. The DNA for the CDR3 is TGTGCCAGCTCACTCGGACAGGGGTCAAACACTGAAGCTTTCTTT. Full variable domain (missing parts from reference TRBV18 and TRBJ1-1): NAGVMQNPRHLVRRRGQEARLRCSPMKGHSHVYWYRQLPEEGLKFMVYLQKENIIDESGMPKERFSAEFPKEGPSILRIQQVVRGDSAAYFCASSLGQGSNTEAFFGQGTRLTVV.

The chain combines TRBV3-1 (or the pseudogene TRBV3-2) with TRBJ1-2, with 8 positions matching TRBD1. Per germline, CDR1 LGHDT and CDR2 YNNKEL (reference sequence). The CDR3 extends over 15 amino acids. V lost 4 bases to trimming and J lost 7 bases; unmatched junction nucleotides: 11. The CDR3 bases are TGTGCCAGCAGCCCCCGGACAGGGATAGGCCCTGGCTACACCTTC. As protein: CASSPRTGIGPGYTF.

The CDR3 sequence is CASSSGTRASTDTQYF. In DNA form, the CDR3 reads TGTGCCAGCAGCTCCGGGACTAGGGCTAGCACAGATACGCAGTATTTT. The chain combines TRBV11-1 with TRBJ2-3; 8 bases match TRBD2. Trimming at V came to 4 bases and at J to 0 bases, leaving 6 bases not matched to a gene. Germline-derived CDR1 and CDR2 are SGHAT and FQDESV (reference sequence). This CDR3 is built from 16 residues.